These 31 T cell receptor beta chains originate from one sample sequenced in a study of blood T cell repertoires in COVID-19. TCRdb's copy holds only in-frame clones and misses some; the assay was immunoSEQ multiplex PCR. The data contain hundreds of thousands of clones, 75% to 90% of them singletons. The specimen was PBMCs or T cells enriched from blood (not recorded which). The receptor source for this set is a man under 40 who had recovered from COVID-19.

The V gene is TRBV5-1, the J gene TRBJ2-5; TRBD1 matches at 9 bases. The germline V gene has CDR1 SGHRS and CDR2 YFSETQ. The CDR3 spans 14 residues. Trimming cost V 7 bases and J 5 bases; bases outside gene matches: 9. The CDR3 loop is CASRQGQGGETQYF. Here the CDR3 DNA reads TGCGCCAGCCGCCAGGGACAGGGCGGGGAGACCCAGTACTTC.

The chain has TRBV29-1 and TRBJ1-2; 7 bases are shared with TRBD1. Germline V gene lookup returns CDR1 SQVTM and CDR2 ANQGSEA. J was trimmed by 3 bases and V by 5 bases; bases with no gene match: 6. This CDR3 region has 13 residues. The CDR3 spells CSVTSGTDYGYTF. Here the CDR3 DNA reads TGCAGCGTTACCTCCGGGACAGACTATGGCTACACCTTC.

The chain uses TRBV30 and TRBJ2-3; 7 bases map to TRBD2. This CDR3 is 12 amino acids long. Germline V CDR1 and CDR2: GTSNPN, SVGIG (reference sequence). V shed 4 bases and J 3 bases; nucleotides not matched to a gene: 1. CDR3 in amino acids: CAWTSGTDTQYF. The CDR3 DNA follows: TGTGCCTGGACTAGCGGAACAGATACGCAGTATTTT.

This sequence joins TRBV2 and TRBJ1-1; 7 bases map to TRBD1. The germline gives CDR1 SNHLY, CDR2 FYNNEI. The CDR3 length is 14 residues. V was clipped by 2 bases and J by 3 bases; unmatched bases: 3. The CDR3 coding sequence is TGTGCCAGCAGTGAAAACAGGGGCTACACTGAAGCTTTCTTT. Encoded protein: CASSENRGYTEAFF.

The chain is built from TRBV29-1 and TRBJ1-3; D gene ambiguous. Trimming removed 4 bases at V and 4 bases at J, with 5 bases between. The CDR3 consists of 11 residues. Germline V lookup: CDR1 SQVTM, CDR2 ANQGSEA. The CDR3 sequence: CSVVGGNTIYF. Written as DNA, the CDR3 is TGCAGCGTTGTGGGCGGAAACACCATATATTTT.

The chain is built from TRBV9 and TRBJ1-1, with no clear D. V was cut by 0 bases and J by 1 base, with 7 bases left in between. CDR3 length equals 14 residues. In germline, CDR1 is SGDLS, CDR2 YYNGEE. CDR3 bases: TGTGCCAGCAGCGTAGGTGACACGAACACTGAAGCTTTCTTT. Protein: CASSVGDTNTEAFF.

This clone was recorded a few times. V usage is TRBV5-6 and J usage is TRBJ1-2, with D hard to call. Germline CDR1 is SGHDT and CDR2 is YYEEEE. The CDR3 covers 14 residues. The germline V and J ends were trimmed by 0 bases and 4 bases, with 10 bases remaining between them. CDR3 sequence (DNA): TGTGCCAGCAGCTTGGGGGAGTGGGGCTATGGCTACACCTTC. This encodes CASSLGEWGYGYTF.

This clone appeared a few times. The chain joins TRBV19 to TRBJ1-3; tentatively, D is TRBD1 (5 bases). The V gene lost 7 bases and the J gene lost 4 bases, with 20 bases spanning the gap. From germline, CDR1 is LNHDA and CDR2 SQIVND (reference sequence). This CDR3 is 16 amino acids long. For the CDR3, the DNA is TGTGCCAGTATCTATAGGGGAAACGAACCCGGAAACACCATATATTTT. Translation gives CASIYRGNEPGNTIYF.

This clone was observed a handful of times. The J gene is TRBJ1-2, the V gene TRBV3-1 (or the pseudogene TRBV3-2); D is perhaps TRBD1 (5 bases). Germline V CDR1 and CDR2: LGHDT, YNNKEL (reference sequence). The CDR3 sequence is 12 residues long. Deletions cut 1 base from V and 8 bases from J, with 8 bases between. CDR3 nucleotides: TGTGCCAGCAGCCAAGCCAGGGAAGGCTACACCTTC. This gives the protein CASSQAREGYTF.

This clone has just one count. The CDR3, as DNA: TGTGCCACAAGAGGACAGGGAAACACCGGGGAGCTGTTTTTT. Translating gives CATRGQGNTGELFF. The chain recombines TRBV24-1 with TRBJ2-2; 8 nucleotides line up with TRBD1. Losses at the gene ends were 10 bases for V and 2 bases for J; bases not matched to a gene: 5. Per the germline V gene, CDR1 is KGHDR and CDR2 is SFDVKD. CDR3 size: 14 residues.

This chain joins TRBV19 and TRBJ1-1, with 7 bases fitting TRBD1. V shed 2 bases, J shed 7 bases, and the junction held 7 bases outside the gene matches. This CDR3 spans 14 amino acids. Germline V lookup: CDR1 LNHDA, CDR2 SQIVND (reference sequence). CDR3 bases: TGTGCCAGTAGTATAAAACAGGGGTTAGGTGAAGCTTTCTTT. Translating gives CASSIKQGLGEAFF.

This clone came up a few times. The genes are TRBV3-1 (or the pseudogene TRBV3-2) and TRBJ1-2; no reliable D call. The CDR3 contains 14 residues. The V gene lost 4 bases and the J gene lost 2 bases, with 11 bases spanning the gap. Germline assignment: CDR1 LGHDT and CDR2 YNNKEL (reference sequence). CDR3 protein: CASSPNTNNYGYTF. Written as DNA, the CDR3 is TGTGCCAGCAGCCCAAACACAAACAACTATGGCTACACCTTC.

This rearrangement joins TRBV2 to TRBJ1-1, with D maybe TRBD1 (5 bases). The CDR3 sequence is 16 residues long. CDR1 and CDR2 (germline): SNHLY, FYNNEI. V gave up 3 bases and J gave up 4 bases, with 18 bases separating them. For the CDR3, the DNA is TGTGCCAGCAGTGACAGGGTTGGCCGGCTTCTCACTGAAGCTTTCTTT. Translated, it gives CASSDRVGRLLTEAFF.

The chain employs TRBV15 and TRBJ1-2; D perhaps matches TRBD1 (5 bases). Trimming removed 6 bases from V and 4 bases from J, with 15 bases in between. Germline lookup yields CDR1 LNHNV and CDR2 YYDKDF (reference sequence). CDR3 length equals 14 residues. Written as DNA, the CDR3 is TGTGCCACCAGGATGGACACGTTCCTCTATGGCTACACCTTC. Amino acid sequence: CATRMDTFLYGYTF.

This chain joins TRBV7-9 and TRBJ1-2; 10 bases agree with TRBD1. Looked up from germline, CDR1 is SEHNR and CDR2 is FQNEAQ (reference sequence). Losses at the gene ends were 0 bases for V and 8 bases for J; bases not matched to a gene: 0. CDR3 length: 13 residues. The CDR3 sequence is CASSLAGQGGYTF. CDR3 coding DNA: TGTGCCAGCAGCTTAGCGGGACAGGGGGGCTACACCTTC.

The gene calls are TRBV18 and TRBJ2-3; a possible D gene is TRBD1 (6 bases). Trimming removed 6 bases at V and 6 bases at J, with 19 bases between. Germline CDR1 KGHSH, CDR2 LQKENI. CDR3 length equals 15 residues. CDR3 protein: CASSLSTGIVDTQYF. The CDR3 DNA reads TGTGCCAGCTCCCTTTCAACAGGGATCGTGGATACGCAGTATTTT.

The genes are TRBV7-2 and TRBJ1-6; perhaps TRBD1 as D (6 bases). This CDR3 region has 14 residues. Per germline, CDR1 SGHTA and CDR2 FQGNSA. Between the trimmed V and J ends, which lost 4 bases and 5 bases, there was a span of 9 bases. This CDR3 is CASSYRENNSPLHF. In DNA form, the CDR3 reads TGTGCCAGCAGCTACAGGGAAAATAATTCACCCCTCCACTTT. The whole variable domain, remainder taken from reference TRBV7-2 and TRBJ1-6, is GAGVSQSPSNKVTEKGKDVELRCDPISGHTALYWYRQSLGQGLEFLIYFQGNSAPDKSGLPSDRFSAERTGGSVSTLTIQRTQQEDSAVYLCASSYRENNSPLHFGNGTRLTVT.

The count of this clone is one. The rearrangement joins TRBV7-8 to TRBJ1-1, with D maybe TRBD1 (5 bases). Germline V lookup: CDR1 SGHVS, CDR2 FQNEAQ. The CDR3 loop spans 13 amino acids. V lost 6 bases and J lost 1, with 9 bases in between. The CDR3 DNA is TGTGCCAGCAGGAAAGACAGGAACACTGAAGCTTTCTTT. Translated, it gives CASRKDRNTEAFF.

On this clone itself: The junction differs from germline at one of its ends, possibly a read error. The chain recombines TRBV19 with TRBJ1-1; 9 bases are shared with TRBD1. Germline lookup yields CDR1 LNHDA and CDR2 SQIVND (reference sequence). This CDR3 spans 14 amino acids. The CDR3 region has the DNA TGTGCCAGTAGTACCGGGACAGGGAACGCTGAAGCTTTCTTT. Amino acids: CASSTGTGNAEAFF.

The gene calls are TRBV9 and TRBJ2-2; the D is unclear. Germline lookup yields CDR1 SGDLS and CDR2 YYNGEE. The CDR3 covers 17 residues. The V end was cut by 6 bases, the J end by 0 bases, with 18 bases between. Here the CDR3 reads CASNEHYQDSNTGELFF. The CDR3 DNA follows: TGTGCCAGCAACGAACACTACCAAGATTCGAACACCGGGGAGCTGTTTTTT.

V gene TRBV21-1 combines with J gene TRBJ1-6. TRBV21-1 is flagged as a pseudogene. The CDR3 contains 17 residues. CDR3 region: CASSKGSGERVNSPLHF. The DNA for the CDR3 is TGTGCCAGCAGCAAAGGCAGCGGGGAAAGGGTTAATTCACCCCTCCACTTT.

The gene calls are TRBV3-1 (or the pseudogene TRBV3-2) and TRBJ1-2; tentative D call: TRBD1 (5 bases). Germline loops: CDR1 LGHDT, CDR2 YNNKEL (reference sequence). This CDR3 has 15 amino acids. Trimming removed 4 bases from V and 2 bases from J, with 14 bases in between. The chain's CDR3 is CASSLTLAGNYGYTF. Written as DNA, the CDR3 is TGTGCCAGCAGCCTTACCTTGGCAGGGAACTATGGCTACACCTTC.

This chain links TRBV5-8 with TRBJ1-5; D call uncertain. Looked up from germline, CDR1 is SGHTS and CDR2 is YDEGEE. V was clipped by 0 bases and J by 3 bases, with 10 bases between them. This CDR3 is 15 amino acids long. The DNA for the CDR3 is TGTGCCAGCAGCTTGGAGACTGTACTCAATCAGCCCCAGCATTTT. Protein sequence: CASSLETVLNQPQHF.

The chain employs TRBV2 and TRBJ1-4, with D hard to call. This CDR3 spans 13 amino acids. The germline V and J ends were trimmed by 8 bases and 4 bases, with 11 bases remaining between them. The germline gives CDR1 SNHLY, CDR2 FYNNEI. In DNA, the CDR3 is TGTGCCAGCTACTCCGGAGATAATGAAAAACTGTTTTTT. It encodes CASYSGDNEKLFF.

V usage is TRBV11-1 and J usage is TRBJ2-2; 12 positions agree with TRBD2. V was pared by 6 bases and J by 5 bases, with 7 bases of the junction left unmatched. Germline CDR1 and CDR2: SGHAT and FQDESV (reference sequence). This CDR3 contains 16 residues. CDR3 nucleotide sequence: TGTGCCAGCAGTCCGCGACTAGCGGGGGAGACCGGGGAGCTGTTTTTT. Its translation is CASSPRLAGETGELFF.

This rearrangement joins TRBV12-3 or TRBV12-4 to TRBJ2-1; TRBD2 might be the D (5 bases). The V end was cut by 11 bases, the J end by 12 bases, with 20 bases between. The CDR3 is 12 residues long. The CDR3: CASGRGSGGQFF. The CDR3 nucleotides are TGTGCCTCAGGACGAGGTTCCGGAGGGCAGTTCTTC.

The chain recombines TRBV7-9 with TRBJ1-3, with D perhaps TRBD1 (6 bases). V was clipped by 5 bases and J by 0 bases, with 14 bases between them. This CDR3 is built from 16 residues. Germline CDR1 and CDR2: SEHNR and FQNEAQ (reference sequence). The CDR3 loop is CASSEDRTSSGNTIYF. The DNA for the CDR3 is TGTGCCAGCAGCGAGGACAGAACGAGCTCTGGAAACACCATATATTTT.

V is TRBV7-9 and J is TRBJ1-2; the match to TRBD1 covers 7 bases. Trimming at V came to 0 bases and at J to 2 bases, leaving 9 bases not matched to a gene. Germline CDR1 is SEHNR and CDR2 is FQNEAQ (reference sequence). The CDR3 is made up of 17 amino acids. The chain's CDR3 is CASSLALATGRNYGYTF. CDR3 nucleotides: TGTGCCAGCAGCTTAGCGCTGGCGACAGGGAGGAACTATGGCTACACCTTC.

The chain couples TRBV30 to TRBJ2-1; D gene ambiguous. The CDR3 is 11 amino acids. V lost 5 bases and J 8 bases, leaving 10 bases between the germline ends. CDR1 and CDR2 (germline): GTSNPN, SVGIG (reference sequence). The CDR3 here is CAWSVGDEQFF. As DNA, the CDR3 is TGTGCCTGGTCGGTTGGTGATGAGCAGTTCTTC.

The CDR3 region has the DNA TGTGCCAGCAGCTTAGGTCGCGGGACAGGGAGTTCAGAGACCCAGTACTTC. Its protein is CASSLGRGTGSSETQYF. This chain joins TRBV11-3 and TRBJ2-5; the match to TRBD1 covers 9 bases. The J segment lost 4 bases and the V segment lost 1 base, leaving 10 bases of the junction unmatched. In germline, CDR1 is SGHNT, CDR2 YENEEA. This CDR3 spans 17 amino acids.

The chain employs TRBV7-9 and TRBJ2-7, with D maybe TRBD1 (6 bases). The CDR3 runs 15 residues. V was cut by 5 bases and J by 6 bases, with 20 bases left in between. Germline values: CDR1 SEHNR, CDR2 FQNEAQ (reference sequence). The CDR3 sequence is CASSPQAGDLSEQYF. CDR3 coding DNA: TGTGCCAGCAGCCCACAGGCAGGGGATTTGTCCGAGCAGTACTTC. The complete variable domain, with remaining parts taken from reference TRBV7-9 and TRBJ2-7, reads DTGVSQNPRHKITKRGQNVTFRCDPISEHNRLYWYRQTLGQGPEFLTYFQNEAQLEKSRLLSDRFSAERPKGSFSTLEIQRTEQGDSAMYLCASSPQAGDLSEQYFGPGTRLTVT.